Following are 21 T cell receptor beta chains from one sample sequenced in a study of T cells in Graves' hyperthyroidism and ophthalmopathy. TCR beta CDR3 region amplification was performed from RNA transcripts. First-round RT-PCR with HTBI primers amplified the TCR CDR3 region. MiXCR, run by TCRdb on the multiplex PCR reads, gives a single entry per CDR3 protein. Of roughly 350,000 distinct CDR3 sequences in the sample, roughly 15% are singletons; the top ten hold roughly a fifth. Sequenced material: blood. The source of these receptors is a woman aged 30 to 39 with Graves' ophthalmopathy.

V usage is TRBV20-1 and J usage is TRBJ1-5; 8 bases align to TRBD1. J gave up 7 bases and V 6 bases, and 11 bases lay outside the gene matches. The CDR3 loop spans 14 amino acids. Germline lookup yields CDR1 DFQATT and CDR2 SNEGSKA (reference sequence). CDR3 loop: CSAGKTGENQPQHF. DNA for the CDR3: TGCAGTGCGGGAAAGACAGGGGAGAACCAGCCCCAGCATTTT.

Of note for this clonotype: This may arise from a read error, as a much more abundant clone is one base away. This sequence joins TRBV4-1 and TRBJ2-5; weak D call: TRBD1 (5 bases). The length of the CDR3 is 14 residues. Per germline, CDR1 MGHRA and CDR2 YSYEKL. Written as DNA, the CDR3 is TGCGCCAGCAGCCAAGTACGCAGGGAAGAGGCCCAGTACTTC. It is translated as CASSQVRREEAQYF.

This clonotype appeared a few times. The chain uses TRBV6-1 and TRBJ2-7, with 11 bases matching TRBD2. The ends lost 8 bases at V and 6 bases at J; junction bases unmatched: 9. The CDR3 contains 14 residues. CDR1 and CDR2 from the germline V gene are MNHNS and SASEGT. Written as DNA, the CDR3 is TGTGCCAGCCTAGCGGGGGGTGGAGGTACCGAGCAGTACTTC. It yields the protein CASLAGGGGTEQYF.

This clonotype appeared many times. The J gene is TRBJ2-1, the V gene TRBV20-1; D is possibly TRBD1 or TRBD2 (6 bases each). The CDR3 extends over 14 amino acids. Germline V gene sequence: CDR1 DFQATT, CDR2 SNEGSKA (reference sequence). CDR3 sequence (DNA): TGCAGCTTGAGATGGGGGGCGGCCTACAATGAGCAGTTCTTC. Its translation is CSLRWGAAYNEQFF.

This clonotype was recorded at least ten times. This chain uses TRBV7-9 with TRBJ2-1, with 10 positions matching TRBD2. The CDR3 extends over 14 amino acids. Trimming at V came to 7 bases and at J to 7 bases, leaving 7 bases not matched to a gene. Germline CDR1 and CDR2: SEHNR and FQNEAQ (reference sequence). The CDR3 reads CASNQRGGLNEQFF. DNA of the CDR3: TGTGCCAGCAACCAGCGGGGGGGACTAAATGAGCAGTTCTTC.

This chain uses TRBV5-1 with TRBJ1-1; D is ambiguous. The germline CDR1 and CDR2 sequences are SGHRS and YFSETQ. The CDR3 is 13 residues long. V was trimmed by 0 bases and J by 3 bases, leaving 6 bases between them. The DNA for the CDR3 is TGCGCCAGCAGCTTGGGGGAAGACACTGAAGCTTTCTTT. Translating it yields CASSLGEDTEAFF. The whole variable domain, filled in from reference TRBV5-1 and TRBJ1-1, reads KAGVTQTPRYLIKTRGQQVTLSCSPISGHRSVSWYQQTPGQGLQFLFEYFSETQRNKGNFPGRFSGRQFSNSRSEMNVSTLELGDSALYLCASSLGEDTEAFFGQGTRLTVV.

This clonotype was counted at least ten times. This chain connects TRBV20-1 to TRBJ2-7; 13 nucleotides line up with TRBD2. The CDR3 contains 16 residues. CDR1 is DFQATT and CDR2 is SNEGSKA in the germline V gene (reference sequence). Losses at the gene ends were 0 bases for V and 6 bases for J; bases not matched to a gene: 8. CDR3 in DNA: TGCAGTGCTAGAGACAGACTAGCGGGGGGCCCCTCCGAGCAGTACTTC. Translation: CSARDRLAGGPSEQYF.

This clonotype appeared a single time. The chain joins TRBV11-3 to TRBJ2-5, with TRBD1 matching 8 bases. CDR1 and CDR2 (germline): SGHNT, YENEEA. The CDR3 length is 15 residues. V shed 5 bases, J shed 2 bases, and the junction held 7 bases outside the gene matches. The CDR3, as DNA: TGTGCCAGCAGCCCCGGGACAGGACCACAAGAGACCCAGTACTTC. Encoded protein: CASSPGTGPQETQYF.

This clonotype has just a few counts. This sequence joins TRBV7-8 and TRBJ1-6, with 8 nucleotides matching TRBD1. This CDR3 is 17 amino acids long. Looked up from germline, CDR1 is SGHVS and CDR2 is FQNEAQ. J gave up 3 bases and V 1 base, and 5 bases lay outside the gene matches. For the CDR3, the DNA is TGTGCCAGCAGCTTAGATGACAGGGGTGGCTATAATTCACCCCTCCACTTT. It translates to CASSLDDRGGYNSPLHF.

This clonotype was detected many times. This rearrangement joins TRBV20-1 to TRBJ2-2; no reliable D call. V shed 6 bases and J shed 4 bases, with 15 bases lying between them. Germline V gene data show CDR1 as DFQATT and CDR2 as SNEGSKA (reference sequence). CDR3 length: 14 amino acids. DNA for the CDR3: TGCAGTGCCAAAAGACGTATGGGCACCGGGGAGCTGTTTTTT. It translates to CSAKRRMGTGELFF.

This clonotype was found many times. The chain joins TRBV7-6 to TRBJ2-1; D may be TRBD2 (5 bases). Germline V lookup: CDR1 SGHVS, CDR2 FNYEAQ. This CDR3 region has 15 residues. Trimming pared 5 bases from V and 7 bases from J, leaving 18 bases between. CDR3 sequence: CASSKAGISSNEQFF. CDR3 coding DNA: TGTGCCAGCAGCAAGGCGGGTATCTCGTCAAATGAGCAGTTCTTC. Full variable domain (rest looked up from reference TRBV7-6 and TRBJ2-1): GAGVSQSPRYKVTKRGQDVALRCDPISGHVSLYWYRQALGQGPEFLTYFNYEAQQDKSGLPNDRFSAERPEGSISTLTIQRTEQRDSAMYRCASSKAGISSNEQFFGPGTRLTVL.

This clonotype occurred a few times. V usage is TRBV6-1 and J usage is TRBJ2-5, with 11 bases aligning to TRBD2. Trimming removed 6 bases from V and 5 bases from J; junction bases left unmatched: 8. In germline, CDR1 is MNHNS, CDR2 SASEGT. This CDR3 spans 15 amino acids. CDR3 DNA sequence: TGTGCCAGCAGGATTAGCGGGGGGGCTGGGGAGACCCAGTACTTC. This translates into CASRISGGAGETQYF.

The table lists this clonotype with many counts. This sequence joins TRBV30 and TRBJ1-1; 12 bases are shared with TRBD1. CDR3 length: 19 residues. Germline trimming cut 0 bases from V and 1 base from J; bases unmatched to any gene: 12. From germline, CDR1 is GTSNPN and CDR2 SVGIG (reference sequence). This CDR3 is CAWSVLGLGQGAGNTEAFF. The CDR3 DNA is TGTGCCTGGAGTGTATTGGGTCTGGGACAGGGGGCAGGGAACACTGAAGCTTTCTTT.

In its sample, this clonotype was seen many times. The V call is TRBV7-6, the J call TRBJ2-7; no firm D call. Trimming stripped 5 bases from V and 2 bases from J, with 10 bases between. The CDR3 consists of 13 residues. The germline V gene has CDR1 SGHVS and CDR2 FNYEAQ. The CDR3, as DNA: TGTGCCAGCAGCGACTGGGGTGCCTACGAGCAGTACTTC. Its translation is CASSDWGAYEQYF.

Points on this clonotype: One base away lies a much larger clone, so this may be a sequencing read error. The chain recombines TRBV6-1 with TRBJ2-7; D may match TRBD1 or TRBD2 (5 bases each). CDR3 size: 14 residues. Germline CDR1 MNHNS, CDR2 SASEGT. DNA for the CDR3: TGTGCCAGCAGTGAACGGGGACCTTCCTACGAGCAGCACTTC. It is translated as CASSERGPSYEQHF.

The rearrangement uses TRBV4-1 and TRBJ1-5; D is perhaps TRBD1 (5 bases). Trimming removed 0 bases at V and 6 bases at J, with 15 bases between. The CDR3 covers 16 residues. The V gene's germline CDR1 is MGHRA and CDR2 YSYEKL. CDR3 region: CASSQDGQGGSQPQHF. The CDR3, as DNA: TGCGCCAGCAGCCAAGATGGGCAGGGTGGGAGTCAGCCCCAGCATTTT.

The CDR3 protein is CASSEGTSGGDTQYF. CDR3 nucleotide sequence: TGTGCCAGCAGTGAGGGGACTAGCGGGGGGGATACGCAGTATTTT. The J gene is TRBJ2-3, the V gene TRBV7-9, with TRBD2 identical over 15 bases. From germline, CDR1 is SEHNR and CDR2 FQNEAQ (reference sequence). There are 15 residues in the CDR3. The trim removed 6 bases at V and 6 bases at J, leaving 4 bases unmatched.

This clonotype was observed many times. The chain joins TRBV12-3 or TRBV12-4 to TRBJ1-5; a weak D match, TRBD1 (6 bases). CDR3 size: 15 residues. V was trimmed by 0 bases and J by 6 bases, leaving 12 bases between them. CDR3 residues: CASSLAQGGGQPQHF. The CDR3 nucleotides are TGTGCCAGCAGTTTAGCACAGGGAGGCGGTCAGCCCCAGCATTTT.

This clonotype was counted at least ten times. The chain combines TRBV27 with TRBJ2-7; TRBD2 matches 8 bases. CDR3 size: 15 residues. Germline V gene sequence: CDR1 MNHEY, CDR2 SMNVEV (reference sequence). Trimming removed 0 bases from V and 5 bases from J; junction bases left unmatched: 6. The CDR3 sequence is CASSLSPLAEDEQYF. CDR3 DNA sequence: TGTGCCAGCAGTTTATCCCCACTAGCGGAGGACGAGCAGTACTTC.

A few counts support this clonotype. This sequence joins TRBV20-1 and TRBJ1-1; D is uncertain. The CDR3 has 15 amino acids. The germline CDR1 and CDR2 sequences are DFQATT and SNEGSKA (reference sequence). Trimming removed 3 bases from V and 4 bases from J, with 18 bases in between. The chain's CDR3 is CSASFRGSFGTEAFF. The CDR3 DNA is TGCAGTGCTAGTTTTCGTGGATCTTTCGGCACTGAAGCTTTCTTT.

Ten or more counts support this clonotype. V gene TRBV28 combines with J gene TRBJ2-7; D perhaps matches TRBD1 (6 bases). The germline V gene has CDR1 MDHEN and CDR2 SYDVKM. The CDR3 loop spans 15 amino acids. V was cut by 5 bases and J by 3 bases, with 17 bases left in between. The CDR3 nucleotides are TGTGCCAGCAGTCCCCGTAGAGGGGGTCTCTACGAGCAGTACTTC. Amino acids: CASSPRRGGLYEQYF. Looking up the rest from reference TRBV28 and TRBJ2-7 gives the full variable domain: DVKVTQSSRYLVKRTGEKVFLECVQDMDHENMFWYRQDPGLGLRLIYFSYDVKMKEKGDIPEGYSVSREKKERFSLILESASTNQTSMYLCASSPRRGGLYEQYFGPGTRLTVT.